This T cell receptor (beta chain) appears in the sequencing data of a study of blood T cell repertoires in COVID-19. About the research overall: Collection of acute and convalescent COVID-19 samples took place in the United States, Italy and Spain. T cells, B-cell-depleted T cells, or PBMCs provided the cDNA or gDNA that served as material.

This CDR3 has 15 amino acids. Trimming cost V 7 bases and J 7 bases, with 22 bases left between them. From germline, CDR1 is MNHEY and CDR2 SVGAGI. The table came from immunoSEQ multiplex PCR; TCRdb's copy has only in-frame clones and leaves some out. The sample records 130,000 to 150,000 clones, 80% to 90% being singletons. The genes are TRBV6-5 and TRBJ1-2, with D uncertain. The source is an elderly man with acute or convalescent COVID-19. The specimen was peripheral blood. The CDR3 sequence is CASTGGKSEFFGYTF. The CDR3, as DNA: TGTGCCAGCACCGGAGGCAAATCAGAATTTTTTGGCTACACCTTC.